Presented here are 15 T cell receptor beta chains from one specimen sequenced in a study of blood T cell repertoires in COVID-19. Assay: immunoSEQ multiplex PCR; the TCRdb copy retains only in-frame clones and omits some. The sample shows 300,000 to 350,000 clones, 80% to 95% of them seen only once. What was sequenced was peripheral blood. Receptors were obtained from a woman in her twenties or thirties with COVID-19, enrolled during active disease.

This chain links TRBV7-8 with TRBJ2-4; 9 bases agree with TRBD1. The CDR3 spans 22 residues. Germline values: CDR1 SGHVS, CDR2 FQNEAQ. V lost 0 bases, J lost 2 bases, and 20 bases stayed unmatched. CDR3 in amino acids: CASSLATRDRGVHYYTKNIQYF. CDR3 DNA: TGTGCCAGCAGCTTAGCAACCCGCGACAGGGGGGTTCACTACTATACCAAAAACATTCAGTACTTC.

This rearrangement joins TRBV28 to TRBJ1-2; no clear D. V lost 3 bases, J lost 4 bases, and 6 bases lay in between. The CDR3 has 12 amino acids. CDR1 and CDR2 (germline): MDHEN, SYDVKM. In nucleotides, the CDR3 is TGTGCCAGCAGTTTCGAGAGCTATGGCTACACCTTC. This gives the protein CASSFESYGYTF.

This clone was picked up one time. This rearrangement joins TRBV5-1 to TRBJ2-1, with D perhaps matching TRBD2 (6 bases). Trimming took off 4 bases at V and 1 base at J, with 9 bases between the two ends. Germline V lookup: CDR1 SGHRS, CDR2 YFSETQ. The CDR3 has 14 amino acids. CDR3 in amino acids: CASSRLESYNEQFF. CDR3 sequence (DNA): TGCGCCAGCAGCCGACTAGAGTCCTACAATGAGCAGTTCTTC.

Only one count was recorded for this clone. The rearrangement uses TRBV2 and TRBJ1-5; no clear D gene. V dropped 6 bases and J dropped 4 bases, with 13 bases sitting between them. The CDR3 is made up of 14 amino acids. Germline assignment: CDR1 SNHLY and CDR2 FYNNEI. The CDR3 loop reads CASSPGFGNQPQHF. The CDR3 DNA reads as TGTGCCAGCAGCCCTGGATTCGGGAATCAGCCCCAGCATTTT.

The CDR3 DNA follows: TGTGCCAGGCCCAAACTCCGAGCACCCCTCCACTTT. It yields the protein CARPKLRAPLHF. This chain uses TRBV19 with TRBJ1-6; no clear D gene. The germline V gene encodes CDR1 LNHDA and CDR2 SQIVND (reference sequence). This CDR3 has 12 amino acids. V lost 9 bases to trimming and J lost 11 bases, with 14 bases between them.

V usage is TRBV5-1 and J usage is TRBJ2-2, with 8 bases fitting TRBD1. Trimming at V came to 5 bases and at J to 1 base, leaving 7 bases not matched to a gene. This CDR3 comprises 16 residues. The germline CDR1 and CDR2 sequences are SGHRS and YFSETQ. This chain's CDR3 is CASSQTGVRNTGELFF. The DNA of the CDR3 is TGCGCCAGCAGTCAGACAGGGGTTCGGAACACCGGGGAGCTGTTTTTT. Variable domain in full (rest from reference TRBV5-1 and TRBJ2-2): KAGVTQTPRYLIKTRGQQVTLSCSPISGHRSVSWYQQTPGQGLQFLFEYFSETQRNKGNFPGRFSGRQFSNSRSEMNVSTLELGDSALYLCASSQTGVRNTGELFFGEGSRLTVL.

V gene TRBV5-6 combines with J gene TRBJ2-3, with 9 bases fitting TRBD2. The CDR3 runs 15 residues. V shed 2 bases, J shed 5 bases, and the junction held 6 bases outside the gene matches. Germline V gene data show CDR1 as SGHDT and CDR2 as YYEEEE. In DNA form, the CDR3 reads TGTGCCAGCAGCTTTACAGGACTAGCGCGAGATACGCAGTATTTT. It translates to CASSFTGLARDTQYF.

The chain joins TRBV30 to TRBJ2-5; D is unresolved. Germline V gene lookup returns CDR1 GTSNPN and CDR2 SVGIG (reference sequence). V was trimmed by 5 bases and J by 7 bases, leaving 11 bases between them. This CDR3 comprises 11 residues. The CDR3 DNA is TGTGCCTGGGGCCTCGGTGGGACCCAGTACTTC. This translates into CAWGLGGTQYF.

This chain's CDR3 is CASRRGQWNSPLHF. Written as DNA, the CDR3 is TGTGCCAGCAGGAGGGGACAATGGAATTCACCCCTCCACTTT. This chain links TRBV7-2 with TRBJ1-6, with D tentatively TRBD1 (6 bases). Germline V CDR1 and CDR2: SGHTA, FQGNSA. Between the trimmed V and J ends, which lost 6 bases and 7 bases, there was a span of 13 bases. CDR3 length: 14 amino acids.

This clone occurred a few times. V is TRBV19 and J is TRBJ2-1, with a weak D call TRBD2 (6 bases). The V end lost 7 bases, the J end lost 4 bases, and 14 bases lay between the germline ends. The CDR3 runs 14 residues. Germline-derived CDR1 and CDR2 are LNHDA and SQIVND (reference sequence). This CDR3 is CASTQGGDYNEQFF. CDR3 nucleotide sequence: TGTGCCAGTACCCAAGGCGGGGATTACAATGAGCAGTTCTTC.

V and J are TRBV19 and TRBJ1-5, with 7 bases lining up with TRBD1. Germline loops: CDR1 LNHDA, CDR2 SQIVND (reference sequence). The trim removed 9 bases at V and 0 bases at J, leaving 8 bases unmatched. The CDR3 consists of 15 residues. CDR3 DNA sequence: TGTGCCAGCCTAACAGGGGTATATAGCAATCAGCCCCAGCATTTT. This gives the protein CASLTGVYSNQPQHF. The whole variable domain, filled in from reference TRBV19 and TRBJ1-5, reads DGGITQSPKYLFRKEGQNVTLSCEQNLNHDAMYWYRQDPGQGLRLIYYSQIVNDFQKGDIAEGYSVSREKKESFPLTVTSAQKNPTAFYLCASLTGVYSNQPQHFGDGTRLSIL.

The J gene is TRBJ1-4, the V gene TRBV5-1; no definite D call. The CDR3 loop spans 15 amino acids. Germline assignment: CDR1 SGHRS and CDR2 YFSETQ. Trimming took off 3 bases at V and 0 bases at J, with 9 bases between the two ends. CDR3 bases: TGCGCCAGCAGCTCCCGACTGGCAACTAATGAAAAACTGTTTTTT. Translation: CASSSRLATNEKLFF.

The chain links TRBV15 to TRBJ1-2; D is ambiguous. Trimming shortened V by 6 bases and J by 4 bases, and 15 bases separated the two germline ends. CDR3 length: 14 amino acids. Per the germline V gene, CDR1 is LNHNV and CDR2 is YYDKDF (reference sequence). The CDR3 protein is CATRPGPGFYGYTF. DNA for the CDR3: TGTGCCACCAGACCCGGCCCGGGTTTCTATGGCTACACCTTC.

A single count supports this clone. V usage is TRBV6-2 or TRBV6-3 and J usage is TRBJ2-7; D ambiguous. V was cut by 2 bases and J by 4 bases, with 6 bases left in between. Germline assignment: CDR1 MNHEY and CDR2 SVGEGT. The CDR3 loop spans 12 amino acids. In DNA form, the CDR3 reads TGTGCCAGCAGTTACGACTTGTACGAGCAGTACTTC. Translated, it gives CASSYDLYEQYF.

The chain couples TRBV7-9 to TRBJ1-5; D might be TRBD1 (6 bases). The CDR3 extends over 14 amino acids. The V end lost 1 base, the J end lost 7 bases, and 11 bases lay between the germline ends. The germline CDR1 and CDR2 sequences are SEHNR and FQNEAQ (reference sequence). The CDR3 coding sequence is TGTGCCAGCAGCTTAGGCAGGGGAGACCAGCCCCAGCATTTT. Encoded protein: CASSLGRGDQPQHF.